This TCR beta chain was sequenced during a study of radiotherapy plus CTLA-4 blockade in lung cancer. Study-level background: Disease control reached under 35%, with objective responses in about 19%.

Study-level findings and limits: Researchers report tumor-derived TCR clones expanding in blood after radiotherapy plus ipilimumab. Dynamics of early blood T cell clones, together with interferon-beta, were reportedly the best predictors of response.

Sequenced by immunoSEQ multiplex PCR; TCRdb stores in-frame clones only, minus some. Of around 82,000 clones listed, about four fifths were seen once; the top ten hold 0.79%. Focal radiation and CTLA-4 blockade (ipilimumab) were tested in chemo-refractory metastatic non-small-cell lung cancer patients. In regard to this clone: The antigen is not known.

Trimming pared 1 base from V and 6 bases from J, leaving 15 bases between. The germline V gene has CDR1 SGHAT and CDR2 FQNNGV. CDR3 length equals 15 residues. The TCR sequence derives from a human donor with non-small cell lung cancer who had stable disease on radiotherapy plus ipilimumab. The V gene is TRBV11-2, the J gene TRBJ1-1; D remains unclear. This sample comprised peripheral blood, obtained from a patient treated with radiotherapy plus ipilimumab. This chain's CDR3 is CASSLVFGKLAEAFF. The CDR3 coding sequence is TGTGCCAGCAGCTTAGTATTTGGCAAGTTGGCTGAAGCTTTCTTT. Using reference TRBV11-2 and TRBJ1-1 for the parts outside the CDR3, the full variable domain is EAGVAQSPRYKIIEKRQSVAFWCNPISGHATLYWYQQILGQGPKLLIQFQNNGVVDDSQLPKDRFSAERLKGVDSTLKIQPAKLEDSAVYLCASSLVFGKLAEAFFGQGTRLTVV.